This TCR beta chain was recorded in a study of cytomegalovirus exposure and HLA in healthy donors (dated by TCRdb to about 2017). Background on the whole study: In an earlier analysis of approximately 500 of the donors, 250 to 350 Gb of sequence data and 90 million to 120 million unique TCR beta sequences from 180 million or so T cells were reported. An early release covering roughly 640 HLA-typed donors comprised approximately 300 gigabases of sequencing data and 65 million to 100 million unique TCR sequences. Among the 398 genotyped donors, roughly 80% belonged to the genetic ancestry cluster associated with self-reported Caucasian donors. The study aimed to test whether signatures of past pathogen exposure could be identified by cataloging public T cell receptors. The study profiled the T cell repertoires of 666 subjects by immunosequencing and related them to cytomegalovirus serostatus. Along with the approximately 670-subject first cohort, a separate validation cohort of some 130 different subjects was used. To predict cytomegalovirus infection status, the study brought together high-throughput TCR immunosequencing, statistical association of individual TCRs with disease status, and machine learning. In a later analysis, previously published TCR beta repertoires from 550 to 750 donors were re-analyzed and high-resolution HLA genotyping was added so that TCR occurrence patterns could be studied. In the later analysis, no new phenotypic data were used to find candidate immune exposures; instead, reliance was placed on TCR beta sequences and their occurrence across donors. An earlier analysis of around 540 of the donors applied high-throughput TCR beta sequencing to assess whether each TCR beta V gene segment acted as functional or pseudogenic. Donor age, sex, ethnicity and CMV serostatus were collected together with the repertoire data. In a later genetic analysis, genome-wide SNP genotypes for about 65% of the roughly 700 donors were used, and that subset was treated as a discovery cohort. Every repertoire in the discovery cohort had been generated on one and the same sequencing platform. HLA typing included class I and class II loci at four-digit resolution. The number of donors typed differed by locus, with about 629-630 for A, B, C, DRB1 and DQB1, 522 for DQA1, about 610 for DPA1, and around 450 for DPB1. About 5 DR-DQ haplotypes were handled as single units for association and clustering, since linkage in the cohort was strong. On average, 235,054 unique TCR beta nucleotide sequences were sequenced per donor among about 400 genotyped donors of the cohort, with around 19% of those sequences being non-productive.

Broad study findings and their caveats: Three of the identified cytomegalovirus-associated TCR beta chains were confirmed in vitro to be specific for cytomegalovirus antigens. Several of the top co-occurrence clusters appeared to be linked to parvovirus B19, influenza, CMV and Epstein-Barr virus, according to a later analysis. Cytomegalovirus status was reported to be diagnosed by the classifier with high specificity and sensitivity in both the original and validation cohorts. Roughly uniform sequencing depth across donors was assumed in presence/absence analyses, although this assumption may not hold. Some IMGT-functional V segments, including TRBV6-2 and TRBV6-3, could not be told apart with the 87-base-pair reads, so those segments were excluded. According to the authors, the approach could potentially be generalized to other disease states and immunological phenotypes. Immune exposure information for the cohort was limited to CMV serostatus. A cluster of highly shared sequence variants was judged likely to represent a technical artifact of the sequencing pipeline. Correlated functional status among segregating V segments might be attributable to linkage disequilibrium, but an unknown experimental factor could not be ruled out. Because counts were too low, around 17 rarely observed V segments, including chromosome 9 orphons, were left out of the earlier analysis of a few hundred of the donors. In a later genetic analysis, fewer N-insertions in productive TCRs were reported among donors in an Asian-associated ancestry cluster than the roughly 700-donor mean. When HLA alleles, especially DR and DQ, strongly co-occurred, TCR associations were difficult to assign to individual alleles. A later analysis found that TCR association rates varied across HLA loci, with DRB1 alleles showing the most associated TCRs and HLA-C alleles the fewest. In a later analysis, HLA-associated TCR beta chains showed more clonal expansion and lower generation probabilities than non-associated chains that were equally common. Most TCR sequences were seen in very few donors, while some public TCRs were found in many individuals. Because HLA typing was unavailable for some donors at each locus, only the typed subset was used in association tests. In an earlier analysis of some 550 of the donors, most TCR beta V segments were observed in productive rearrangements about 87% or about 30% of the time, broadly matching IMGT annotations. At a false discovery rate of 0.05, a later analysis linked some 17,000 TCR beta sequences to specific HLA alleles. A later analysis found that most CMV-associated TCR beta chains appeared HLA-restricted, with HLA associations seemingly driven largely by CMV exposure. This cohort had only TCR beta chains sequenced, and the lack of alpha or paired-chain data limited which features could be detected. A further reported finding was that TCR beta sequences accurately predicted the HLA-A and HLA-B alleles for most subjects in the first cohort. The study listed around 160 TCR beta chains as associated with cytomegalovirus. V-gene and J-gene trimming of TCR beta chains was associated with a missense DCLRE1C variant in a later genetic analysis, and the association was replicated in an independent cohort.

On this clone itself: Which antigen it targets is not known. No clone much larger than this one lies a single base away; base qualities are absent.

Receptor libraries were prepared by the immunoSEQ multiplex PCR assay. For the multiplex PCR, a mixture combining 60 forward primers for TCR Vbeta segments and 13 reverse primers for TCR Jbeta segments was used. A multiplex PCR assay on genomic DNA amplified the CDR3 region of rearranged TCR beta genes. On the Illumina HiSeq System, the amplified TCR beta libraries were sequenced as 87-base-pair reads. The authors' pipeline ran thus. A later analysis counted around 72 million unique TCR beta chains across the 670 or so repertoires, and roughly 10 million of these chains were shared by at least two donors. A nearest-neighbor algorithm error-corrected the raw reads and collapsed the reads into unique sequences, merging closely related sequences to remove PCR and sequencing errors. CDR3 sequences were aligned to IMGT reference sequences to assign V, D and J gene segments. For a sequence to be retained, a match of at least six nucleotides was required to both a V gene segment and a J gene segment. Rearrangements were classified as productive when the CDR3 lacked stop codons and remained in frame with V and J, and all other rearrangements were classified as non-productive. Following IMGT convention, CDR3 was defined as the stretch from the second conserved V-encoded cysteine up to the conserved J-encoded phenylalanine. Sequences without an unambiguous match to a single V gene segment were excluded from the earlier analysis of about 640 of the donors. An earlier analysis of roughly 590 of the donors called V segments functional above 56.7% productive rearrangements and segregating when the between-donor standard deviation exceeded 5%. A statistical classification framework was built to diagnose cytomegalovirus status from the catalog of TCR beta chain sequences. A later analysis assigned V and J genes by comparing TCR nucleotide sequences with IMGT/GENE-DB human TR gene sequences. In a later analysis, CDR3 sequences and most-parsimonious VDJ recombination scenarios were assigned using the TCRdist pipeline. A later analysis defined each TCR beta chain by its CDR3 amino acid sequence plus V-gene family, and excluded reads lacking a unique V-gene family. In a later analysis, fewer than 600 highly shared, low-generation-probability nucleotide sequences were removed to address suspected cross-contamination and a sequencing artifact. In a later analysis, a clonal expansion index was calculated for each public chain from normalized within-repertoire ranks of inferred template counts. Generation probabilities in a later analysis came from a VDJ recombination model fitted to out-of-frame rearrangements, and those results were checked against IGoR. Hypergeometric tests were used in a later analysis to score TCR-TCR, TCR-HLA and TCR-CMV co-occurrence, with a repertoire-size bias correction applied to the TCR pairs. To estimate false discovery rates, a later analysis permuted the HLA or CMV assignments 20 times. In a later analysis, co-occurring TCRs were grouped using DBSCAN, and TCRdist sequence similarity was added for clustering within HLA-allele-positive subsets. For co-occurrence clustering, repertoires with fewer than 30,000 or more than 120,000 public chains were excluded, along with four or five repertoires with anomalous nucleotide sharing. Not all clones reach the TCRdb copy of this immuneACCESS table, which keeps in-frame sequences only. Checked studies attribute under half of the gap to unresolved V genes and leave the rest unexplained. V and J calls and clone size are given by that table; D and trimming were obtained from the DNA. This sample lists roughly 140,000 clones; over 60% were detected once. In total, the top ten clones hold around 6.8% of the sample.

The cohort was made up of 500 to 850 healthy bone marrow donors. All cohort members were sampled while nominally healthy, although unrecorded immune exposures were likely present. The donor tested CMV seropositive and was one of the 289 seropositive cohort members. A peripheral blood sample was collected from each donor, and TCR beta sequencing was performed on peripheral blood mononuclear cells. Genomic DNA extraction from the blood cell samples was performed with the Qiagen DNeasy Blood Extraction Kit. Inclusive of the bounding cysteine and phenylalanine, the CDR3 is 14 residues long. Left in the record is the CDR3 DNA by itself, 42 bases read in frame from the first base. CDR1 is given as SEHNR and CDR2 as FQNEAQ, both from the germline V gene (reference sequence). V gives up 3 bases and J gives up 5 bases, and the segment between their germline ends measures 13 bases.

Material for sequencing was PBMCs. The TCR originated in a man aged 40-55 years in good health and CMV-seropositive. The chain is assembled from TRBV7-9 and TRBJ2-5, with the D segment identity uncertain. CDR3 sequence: CASSFRRGDETQYF. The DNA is TGTGCCAGCAGCTTTAGGAGAGGAGACGAGACCCAGTACTTC. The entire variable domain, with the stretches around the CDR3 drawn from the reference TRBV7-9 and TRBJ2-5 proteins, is DTGVSQNPRHKITKRGQNVTFRCDPISEHNRLYWYRQTLGQGPEFLTYFQNEAQLEKSRLLSDRFSAERPKGSFSTLEIQRTEQGDSAMYLCASSFRRGDETQYFGPGTRLLVL.